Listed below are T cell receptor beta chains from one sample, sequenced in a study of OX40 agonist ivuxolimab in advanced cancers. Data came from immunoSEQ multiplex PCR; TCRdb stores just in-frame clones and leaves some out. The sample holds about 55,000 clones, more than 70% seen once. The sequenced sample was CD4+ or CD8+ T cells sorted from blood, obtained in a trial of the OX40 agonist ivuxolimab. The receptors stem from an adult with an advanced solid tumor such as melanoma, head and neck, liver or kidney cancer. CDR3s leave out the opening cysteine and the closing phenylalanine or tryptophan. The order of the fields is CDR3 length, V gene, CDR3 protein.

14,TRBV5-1,ASSLTLTGSVDTIY
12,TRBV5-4,ASSRGVGDDEQF
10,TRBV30,AWSDTPGELF
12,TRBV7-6,ASSLGRGAYGYT
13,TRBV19,ASSSVAGVGNEQF
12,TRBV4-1,ASSQGTGGVGYT
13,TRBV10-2,ASSAQQGNTGELF
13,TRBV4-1,ASSQDAETYNEQF
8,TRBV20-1,SAENNEQF
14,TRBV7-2,ASSLYGGLSPYEQY
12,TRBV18,ASSPRDGYNEQF